This T cell receptor (beta chain) was captured by sequencing in a study of blood T cell repertoires in COVID-19. Across the study: Researchers got acute and convalescent COVID-19 samples from the United States, Italy and Spain.

CDR3 size: 13 residues. V lost 2 bases and J lost 7, with 14 bases in between. The germline gives CDR1 GTSNPN, CDR2 SVGIG (reference sequence). Generated by immunoSEQ multiplex PCR, the TCRdb table keeps only in-frame clones and is missing some. This table has under 300,000 clones, approximately 84% appearing once. This receptor was taken from a human donor with COVID-19, enrolled during active disease. The donor label of this sample is uncertain. The chain has TRBV30 and TRBJ1-2, with a possible D match to TRBD1 (5 bases). The material sequenced was peripheral blood. As DNA, the CDR3 is TGTGCCTGGAGTACCGGTGGGGCAGGTGGCTACACCTTC. Encoded protein: CAWSTGGAGGYTF. The full variable domain, with the rest looked up from reference TRBV30 and TRBJ1-2, is SQTIHQWPATLVQPVGSPLSLECTVEGTSNPNLYWYRQAAGRGLQLLFYSVGIGQISSEVPQNLSASRPQDRQFILSSKKLLLSDSGFYLCAWSTGGAGGYTFGSGTRLTVV.